What follows is one TCR beta chain and its context. Alongside a J-beta primer mix, a sample-barcoded 5' primer served in a second PCR lasting roughly 6 to 11 cycles. TCRdb ran MiXCR on the 5' RACE reads and lists one entry per CDR3 protein. The sample records 1.4 million to 1.5 million distinct CDR3 sequences, about 40% being singletons. The data were obtained in a study of blood T cells in healthy people across ages. Each individual donor underwent a draw of approximately 9.8 milliliters of peripheral blood. This receptor was identified in a woman younger than 30 in good health. Material for sequencing was blood.

CDR3: CASKPVREHIQYF. CDR3 nucleotide sequence: TGTGCCAGCAAACCAGTACGGGAACACATTCAGTACTTC. This rearrangement joins TRBV25-1 to TRBJ2-4, with D tentatively TRBD2 (5 bases). Between the trimmed V and J ends, which lost 7 bases and 8 bases, there was a span of 15 bases. This CDR3 is 13 amino acids long. CDR1 MGHDK and CDR2 SYGVNS come from the germline V gene. The full variable domain, completed using reference TRBV25-1 and TRBJ2-4, is EADIYQTPRYLVIGTGKKITLECSQTMGHDKMYWYQQDPGMELHLIHYSYGVNSTEKGDLSSESTVSRIRTEHFPLTLESARPSHTSQYLCASKPVREHIQYFGAGTRLSVL.